Listed below are T cell receptor beta chains from one sample, sequenced in a study of OX40 agonist ivuxolimab in advanced cancers. Sequencing was performed with immunoSEQ multiplex PCR; in TCRdb, only in-frame clones are kept and a portion is missing. The sample lists around 64,000 clones, 80% to 85% seen once, with about 8% in the top ten. Source: CD4+ or CD8+ T cells sorted from blood, taken in a trial of the OX40 agonist ivuxolimab. Every receptor here comes from an adult with an advanced solid tumor such as melanoma, head and neck, liver or kidney cancer. The CDR3 runs from the conserved cysteine through the conserved F or W. The D gene is left open where the match is weak. Size tells how often a clone was seen (once, few, many) or the class of an expanded clone, and some rows leave it out.

d_gene: TRBD1
v_gene: TRBV7-2
abundance: .
j_gene: TRBJ2-5
CDR3aa: CASSLGQSLQETQYF
CDR3nt: TGTGCCAGCAGCTTGGGACAGTCCCTACAAGAGACCCAGTACTTC

d_gene: .
v_gene: TRBV5-5
abundance: few
j_gene: TRBJ2-3
CDR3aa: CASSFSRSTDTQYF
CDR3nt: TGTGCCAGCAGCTTTTCCCGGTCGACAGATACGCAGTATTTT

d_gene: .
v_gene: TRBV2
abundance: .
j_gene: TRBJ2-7
CDR3aa: CASISGTTYEQYF
CDR3nt: TGTGCCAGCATCTCCGGAACCACCTACGAGCAGTACTTC

d_gene: .
v_gene: TRBV2
abundance: .
j_gene: TRBJ2-5
CDR3aa: CASSEGGAETQYF
CDR3nt: TGTGCCAGCAGTGAAGGGGGCGCGGAGACCCAGTACTTC

d_gene: .
v_gene: TRBV30
abundance: .
j_gene: TRBJ1-1
CDR3aa: CAWSVGPEAFF
CDR3nt: TGTGCCTGGAGTGTGGGTCCTGAAGCTTTCTTT

d_gene: .
v_gene: TRBV2
abundance: .
j_gene: TRBJ2-7
CDR3aa: CASIGGIYEQYF
CDR3nt: TGTGCCAGCATCGGCGGGATCTACGAGCAGTACTTC

d_gene: .
v_gene: TRBV19
abundance: .
j_gene: TRBJ2-3
CDR3aa: CASSPRSSGRDTQYF
CDR3nt: TGTGCCAGTAGTCCCCGGAGTAGCGGTAGAGATACGCAGTATTTT

d_gene: .
v_gene: TRBV12-2
abundance: .
j_gene: TRBJ1-2
CDR3aa: CASRLVLRTETNYGYTF
CDR3nt: TGTGCAAGTCGCCTTGTGCTTCGGACAGAGACTAACTATGGCTACACCTTC

d_gene: TRBD1
v_gene: TRBV5-1
abundance: .
j_gene: TRBJ1-6
CDR3aa: CASSFGQGQNSPLHF
CDR3nt: TGCGCCAGCAGCTTCGGACAGGGGCAAAATTCACCCCTCCACTTT

d_gene: .
v_gene: TRBV7-2
abundance: many
j_gene: TRBJ1-2
CDR3aa: CASSQDGRTSGGYTF
CDR3nt: TGTGCCAGCAGCCAAGATGGCAGGACAAGTGGGGGCTACACCTTC

d_gene: .
v_gene: TRBV7-2
abundance: once
j_gene: TRBJ1-2
CDR3aa: CASSLYGQNYGYTF
CDR3nt: TGTGCCAGCAGCTTATACGGACAGAACTATGGCTACACCTTC

d_gene: .
v_gene: TRBV7-2
abundance: .
j_gene: TRBJ2-7
CDR3aa: CASSWSRSFHEQYF
CDR3nt: TGTGCCAGCAGCTGGAGTAGGAGTTTCCACGAGCAGTACTTC

d_gene: .
v_gene: TRBV20-1
abundance: .
j_gene: TRBJ2-5
CDR3aa: CSASRELTQYF
CDR3nt: TGCAGTGCTAGCCGAGAACTGACCCAGTACTTC

d_gene: TRBD2
v_gene: TRBV6-6
abundance: .
j_gene: TRBJ2-7
CDR3aa: CASSRAGGEVEQYF
CDR3nt: TGTGCCAGCAGCCGGGCGGGAGGGGAGGTCGAGCAGTACTTC

d_gene: .
v_gene: TRBV2
abundance: .
j_gene: TRBJ2-7
CDR3aa: CASSSGTAPYEQYF
CDR3nt: TGTGCCAGCAGCTCGGGAACGGCACCCTACGAGCAGTACTTC

d_gene: .
v_gene: TRBV28
abundance: few
j_gene: TRBJ1-6
CDR3aa: CASSRAGSSYNSPLHF
CDR3nt: TGTGCCAGCAGTCGGGCCGGTAGCTCCTATAATTCACCCCTCCACTTT

d_gene: TRBD2
v_gene: TRBV27
abundance: .
j_gene: TRBJ2-1
CDR3aa: CASSLRTSSYNEQFF
CDR3nt: TGTGCCAGCAGTTTACGGACTAGCTCCTACAATGAGCAGTTCTTC

d_gene: .
v_gene: TRBV2
abundance: .
j_gene: TRBJ2-2
CDR3aa: CASTLGASTGELFF
CDR3nt: TGTGCCAGCACTCTGGGGGCAAGCACCGGGGAGCTGTTTTTT